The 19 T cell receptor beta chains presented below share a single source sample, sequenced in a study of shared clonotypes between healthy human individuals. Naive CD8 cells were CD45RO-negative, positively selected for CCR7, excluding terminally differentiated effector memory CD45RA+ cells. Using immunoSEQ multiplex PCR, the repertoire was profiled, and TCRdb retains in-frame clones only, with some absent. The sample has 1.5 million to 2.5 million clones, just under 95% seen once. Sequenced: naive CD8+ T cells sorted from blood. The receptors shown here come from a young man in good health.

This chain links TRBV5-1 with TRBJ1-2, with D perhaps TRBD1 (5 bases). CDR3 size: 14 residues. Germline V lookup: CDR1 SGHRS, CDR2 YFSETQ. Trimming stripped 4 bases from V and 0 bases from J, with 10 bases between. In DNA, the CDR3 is TGCGCCAGCAGCCCGGACACTTCTAACTATGGCTACACCTTC. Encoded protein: CASSPDTSNYGYTF.

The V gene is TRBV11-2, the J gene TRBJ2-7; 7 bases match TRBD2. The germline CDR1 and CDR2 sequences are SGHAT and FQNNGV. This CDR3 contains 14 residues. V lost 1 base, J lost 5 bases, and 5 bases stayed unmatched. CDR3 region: CASSLGGTNHEQYF. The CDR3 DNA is TGTGCCAGCAGCTTAGGCGGGACTAATCACGAGCAGTACTTC.

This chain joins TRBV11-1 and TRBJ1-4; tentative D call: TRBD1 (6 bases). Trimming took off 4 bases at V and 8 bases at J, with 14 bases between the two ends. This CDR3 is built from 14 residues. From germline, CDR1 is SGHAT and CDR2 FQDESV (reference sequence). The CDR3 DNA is TGTGCCAGCAGCTATACAGGGCTGGAGGAAAAACTGTTTTTT. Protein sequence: CASSYTGLEEKLFF.

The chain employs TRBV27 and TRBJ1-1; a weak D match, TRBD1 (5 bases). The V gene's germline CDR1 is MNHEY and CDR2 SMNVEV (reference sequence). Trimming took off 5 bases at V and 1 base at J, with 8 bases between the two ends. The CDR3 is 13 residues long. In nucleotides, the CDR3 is TGTGCCAGCAGTGACACAGGGAACACTGAAGCTTTCTTT. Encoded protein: CASSDTGNTEAFF.

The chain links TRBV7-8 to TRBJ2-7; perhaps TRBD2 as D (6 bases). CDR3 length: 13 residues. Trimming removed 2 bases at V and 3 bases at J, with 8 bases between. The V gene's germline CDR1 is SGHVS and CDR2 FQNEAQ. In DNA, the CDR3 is TGTGCCAGCAGCTTATCGACTAGCTACGAGCAGTACTTC. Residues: CASSLSTSYEQYF.

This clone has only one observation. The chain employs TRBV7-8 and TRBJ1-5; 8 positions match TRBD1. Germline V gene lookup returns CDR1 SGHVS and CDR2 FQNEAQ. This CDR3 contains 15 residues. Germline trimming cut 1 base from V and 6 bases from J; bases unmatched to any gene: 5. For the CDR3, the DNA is TGTGCCAGCAGCTTAGTGGGACAGGTGGGTCAGCCCCAGCATTTT. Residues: CASSLVGQVGQPQHF.

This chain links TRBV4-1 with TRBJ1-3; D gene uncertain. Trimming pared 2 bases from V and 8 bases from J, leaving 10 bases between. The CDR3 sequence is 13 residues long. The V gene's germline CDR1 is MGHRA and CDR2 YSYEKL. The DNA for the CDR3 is TGCGCCAGCAGCCAACCTCCAGTGGACACCATATATTTT. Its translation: CASSQPPVDTIYF.

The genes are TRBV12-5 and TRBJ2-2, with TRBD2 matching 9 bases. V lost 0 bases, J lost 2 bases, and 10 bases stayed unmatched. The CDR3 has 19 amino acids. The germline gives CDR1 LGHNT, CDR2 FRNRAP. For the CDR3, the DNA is TGTGCTAGTGGTTTGGTAACCCTAGCGGGAAGTCCCAACACCGGGGAGCTGTTTTTT. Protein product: CASGLVTLAGSPNTGELFF.

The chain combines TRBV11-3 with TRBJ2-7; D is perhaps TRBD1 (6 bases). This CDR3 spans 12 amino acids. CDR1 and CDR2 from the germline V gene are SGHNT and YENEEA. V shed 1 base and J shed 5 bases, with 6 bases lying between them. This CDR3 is CASSLGDNEQYF. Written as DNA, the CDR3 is TGTGCCAGCAGCTTAGGGGACAACGAGCAGTACTTC.

Here the CDR3 DNA reads TGTGCCAGCAGTGAAGATATTAGCGGGAGAGCCCACAATGAGCAGTTCTTC. As protein: CASSEDISGRAHNEQFF. The chain joins TRBV25-1 to TRBJ2-1; 9 nucleotides agree with TRBD2. Unmatched junction bases numbered 10, after V lost 2 bases and J lost 5 bases. This CDR3 is 17 amino acids long. Germline V lookup: CDR1 MGHDK, CDR2 SYGVNS.

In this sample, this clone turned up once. CDR3 region: CASTLPGTRQNYGYTF. Written as DNA, the CDR3 is TGTGCCAGCACCCTCCCCGGGACCAGGCAGAACTATGGCTACACCTTC. The genes are TRBV21-1 and TRBJ1-2. TRBV21-1 is assigned pseudogene status. The CDR3 is 16 amino acids.

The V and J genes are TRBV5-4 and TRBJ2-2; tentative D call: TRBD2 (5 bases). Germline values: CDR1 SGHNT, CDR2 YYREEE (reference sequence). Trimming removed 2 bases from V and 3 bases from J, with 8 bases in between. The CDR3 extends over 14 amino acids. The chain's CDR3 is CASSFLGDTGELFF. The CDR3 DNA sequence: TGTGCCAGCAGCTTCCTCGGGGACACCGGGGAGCTGTTTTTT.

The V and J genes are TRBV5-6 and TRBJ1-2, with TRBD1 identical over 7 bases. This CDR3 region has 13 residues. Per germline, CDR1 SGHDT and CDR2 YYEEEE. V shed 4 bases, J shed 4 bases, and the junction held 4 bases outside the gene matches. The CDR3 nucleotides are TGTGCCAGCAGCGAAGGGGGCATCTATGGCTACACCTTC. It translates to CASSEGGIYGYTF.

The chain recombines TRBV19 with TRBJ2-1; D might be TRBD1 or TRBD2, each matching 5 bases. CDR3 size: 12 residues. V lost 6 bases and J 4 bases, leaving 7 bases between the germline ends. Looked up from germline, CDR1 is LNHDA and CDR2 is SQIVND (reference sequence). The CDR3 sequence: CASRGRYNEQFF. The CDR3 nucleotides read TGTGCCAGTAGGGGACGATACAATGAGCAGTTCTTC.

The CDR3 DNA reads as TGTGCCAGCTCGGCTAGCGGGTGGAACACCGGGGAGCTGTTTTTT. Translating it yields CASSASGWNTGELFF. The chain couples TRBV27 to TRBJ2-2; 8 bases are a match to TRBD2. This CDR3 has 15 residues. The J segment lost 1 base and the V segment lost 8 bases, leaving 6 bases of the junction unmatched. Germline CDR1 and CDR2: MNHEY and SMNVEV (reference sequence).

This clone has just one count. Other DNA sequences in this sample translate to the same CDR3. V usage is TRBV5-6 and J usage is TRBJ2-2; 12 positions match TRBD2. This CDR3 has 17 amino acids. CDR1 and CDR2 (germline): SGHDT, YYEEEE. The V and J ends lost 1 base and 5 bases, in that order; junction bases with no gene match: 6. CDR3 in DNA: TGTGCCAGCAGCTTGACTAGCGGGGGGCCAGGAACCGGGGAGCTGTTTTTT. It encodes CASSLTSGGPGTGELFF.

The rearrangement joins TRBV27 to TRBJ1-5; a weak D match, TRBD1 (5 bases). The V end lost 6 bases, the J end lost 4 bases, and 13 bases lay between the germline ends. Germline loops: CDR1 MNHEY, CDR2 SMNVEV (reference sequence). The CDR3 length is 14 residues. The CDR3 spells CASSHGGGNQPQHF. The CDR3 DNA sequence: TGTGCCAGCAGCCACGGGGGGGGGAATCAGCCCCAGCATTTT.

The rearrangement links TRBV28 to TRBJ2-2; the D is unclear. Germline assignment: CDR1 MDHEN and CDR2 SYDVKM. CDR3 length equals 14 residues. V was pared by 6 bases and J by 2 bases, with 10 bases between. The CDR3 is CASRNNLNTGELFF. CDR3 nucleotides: TGTGCCAGCAGAAATAACTTAAACACCGGGGAGCTGTTTTTT.

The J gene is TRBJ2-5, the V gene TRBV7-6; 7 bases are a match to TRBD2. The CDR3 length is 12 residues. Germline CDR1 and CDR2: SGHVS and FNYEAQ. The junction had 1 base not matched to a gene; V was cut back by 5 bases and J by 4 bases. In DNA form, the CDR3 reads TGTGCCAGCAGCCCTAGCGGAGAGACCCAGTACTTC. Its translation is CASSPSGETQYF.